This TCR beta chain was recovered during a study of T cells after yellow fever vaccination. Via MiXCR, TCRdb re-called the 5' RACE reads, giving one row per CDR3 protein. Of about 360,000 distinct CDR3 sequences listed, 6.2% are singletons. Germline loops: CDR1 SEHNR, CDR2 FQNEAQ (reference sequence). This CDR3 is 13 amino acids long. Trimming shortened V by 4 bases and J by 7 bases, and 14 bases separated the two germline ends. The chain carries TRBV7-9 and TRBJ2-7, with a tentative D call TRBD2 (5 bases). The sequences come from PBMCs, collected 5 days after the yellow fever booster vaccination. The receptor's source is a young man who received the YFV17D yellow fever vaccine. The CDR3 nucleotides read TGTGCCAGCAGCTCCGGTCCGGGGTTGGAGCAGTACTTC. Amino acids: CASSSGPGLEQYF.